This is a list of T cell receptor beta chains from one sample in a study of beta chain features in type 1 diabetes. The assay was immunoSEQ multiplex PCR, and TCRdb's table has in-frame clones only and misses some. The profile shows 310,000 or so clones, roughly 15% of them singletons. The specimen was naive CD4+ T cells from blood. Receptors originate from a man younger than 35 with type 1 diabetes. Each CDR3 is given with its conserved first and last residue. A D gene is named only where the DNA matches it firmly. Where a row states a size, it is once, few, many or the class of an expanded clone; other rows omit it.

v_call,j_call,d_call,clone_size,cdr3_nt,cdr3_aa
TRBV2,TRBJ2-1,NA,few,TGTGCCAGCAGTACGATTGGAGCTGAGCAGTTCTTC,CASSTIGAEQFF
TRBV7-6,TRBJ2-7,TRBD2,NA,TGTGCCAGCAGCCGACTAGCGGAGAGCTCCTACGAGCAGTACTTC,CASSRLAESSYEQYF
TRBV27,TRBJ2-3,NA,NA,TGTGCCAGCAGTTTCCGTGGGGCTAGGGATACGCAGTATTTT,CASSFRGARDTQYF
TRBV7-2,TRBJ2-1,NA,few,TGTGCCAGCAGCTTAGCTCTACGAGGCAATGAGCAGTTCTTC,CASSLALRGNEQFF
TRBV5-1,TRBJ2-7,NA,few,TGCGCCAGCAGCTTGGATCCGGAGGGCGAGCAGTACTTC,CASSLDPEGEQYF
TRBV2,TRBJ2-7,NA,few,TGTGCCAGCAAGTCCCCGGGGTACGAGCAGTACTTC,CASKSPGYEQYF
TRBV18,TRBJ2-5,NA,NA,TGTGCCAGCTCACCCGGTAGAGTCTCGGCGGCGGAGACCCAGTACTTC,CASSPGRVSAAETQYF
TRBV30,TRBJ2-3,TRBD2,few,TGTGCCTGGAGTGCTAGCGGGGGCCGAGCAGATACGCAGTATTTT,CAWSASGGRADTQYF
TRBV11-2,TRBJ2-7,TRBD2,few,TGTGCCAGCCGATCCCCAGGGCGTGCGGGAGTCTACCACGAGCAGTACTTC,CASRSPGRAGVYHEQYF
TRBV5-1,TRBJ2-5,TRBD1,few,TGCGCCAGCAGCGTAGGACAGGGGGGGCAAACTCAAGAGACCCAGTACTTC,CASSVGQGGQTQETQYF
TRBV2,TRBJ2-5,NA,NA,TGTGCCAGCAGGACAGCTCAAGAGACCCAGTACTTC,CASRTAQETQYF
TRBV13,TRBJ1-2,NA,NA,TGTGCCAGCAAGGAGCGACCTAACTATGGCTACACCTTC,CASKERPNYGYTF
TRBV6-4,TRBJ2-1,TRBD2,NA,TGTGCCAGCAGTACCCTTGGCGGGAGTATTCCCTACAATGAGCAGTTCTTC,CASSTLGGSIPYNEQFF
TRBV5-6,TRBJ1-5,TRBD1,few,TGTGCCAGCAGCACCCGACAGGGGGCCGGTCAGCCCCAGCATTTT,CASSTRQGAGQPQHF
TRBV30,TRBJ2-1,NA,few,TGTGCCTGGAGCAACAGGGTTTGGGATGAGCAGTTCTTC,CAWSNRVWDEQFF
TRBV18,TRBJ2-1,NA,NA,TGTGCCAGCTCAATACTAGTGAGCTCCTACAATGAGCAGTTCTTC,CASSILVSSYNEQFF
TRBV28,TRBJ2-3,NA,NA,TGTGCCAGCAGTTTGGGGGGTTGGGCAGATACGCAGTATTTT,CASSLGGWADTQYF
TRBV10-2,TRBJ2-2,NA,NA,TGCGCCAGTAGGTTAGCGAGAGCGACCGGGGAGCTGTTTTTT,CASRLARATGELFF
TRBV7-8,TRBJ2-2,TRBD1,NA,TGTGCCAGCAGCTACCGGACAGGGATGGACGCCGGGGAGCTGTTTTTT,CASSYRTGMDAGELFF
TRBV30,TRBJ1-5,NA,few,TGTGCCTGGAGCCGAGCTTATAGCAATCAGCCCCAGCATTTT,CAWSRAYSNQPQHF
TRBV28,TRBJ2-7,NA,few,TGTGCCAGTGGCAGGGCTTACGAGCAGTACTTC,CASGRAYEQYF
TRBV10-3,TRBJ2-1,TRBD1,few,TGTGCCATCAGGCCCGGACAGGCACCCGACAATGAGCAGTTCTTC,CAIRPGQAPDNEQFF
TRBV5-1,TRBJ2-7,TRBD2,NA,TGCGCCAGCAGCTTTGGACTAGCGGGACCTTGGTCCTACGAGCAGTACTTC,CASSFGLAGPWSYEQYF
TRBV19,TRBJ2-7,NA,few,TGTGCCAGTACCCCTGGGCGGGCCTACCCCTACGAGCAGTACTTC,CASTPGRAYPYEQYF
TRBV7-9,TRBJ1-2,NA,many,TGTGCCAGCAGCCAAGTGGCCGGCTACACCTTC,CASSQVAGYTF
TRBV5-1,TRBJ1-6,NA,NA,TGCGCCAGCAGCTTCGGGAGTAATTCACCCCTCCACTTT,CASSFGSNSPLHF
TRBV2,TRBJ2-1,TRBD2,few,TGTGCCAGCAGTAGCGGGACCGCCCCCTACAATGAGCAGTTCTTC,CASSSGTAPYNEQFF
TRBV5-4,TRBJ2-1,TRBD2,few,TGTGCCAGCACCCACGATCCTAGCGGGAGGGAAAATGAGCAGTTCTTC,CASTHDPSGRENEQFF
TRBV9,TRBJ2-7,NA,NA,TGTGCCAGCAGCGCGTCCCAGAGGTCCTACGAGCAGTACTTC,CASSASQRSYEQYF
TRBV9,TRBJ2-4,TRBD2,NA,TGTGCCAGCAGCGTAGCTCTCGGGGGGAACATTCAGTACTTC,CASSVALGGNIQYF
TRBV5-6,TRBJ2-1,TRBD1,NA,TGTGCCAGCAGCTGGGACAGGAACAATGAGCAGTTCTTC,CASSWDRNNEQFF
TRBV29-1,TRBJ1-3,TRBD1,NA,TGCAGCGTTGCGGACAGGGTATCTGGAAACACCATATATTTT,CSVADRVSGNTIYF
TRBV28,TRBJ1-5,TRBD1,NA,TGTGCCAGCAGTTCCCCGACAGGGGGATGGAGCAATCAGCCCCAGCATTTT,CASSSPTGGWSNQPQHF
TRBV5-1,TRBJ2-4,TRBD2,NA,TGCGCCAGCAGCTTGGGACTAGCGGGGTCCATTCAGTACTTC,CASSLGLAGSIQYF
TRBV5-1,TRBJ1-2,NA,NA,TGCGCCAGCAGCGACGTACGGGGCTATGGCTACACCTTC,CASSDVRGYGYTF
TRBV6-5,TRBJ2-7,TRBD2,NA,TGTGCCAGCAGCCCTACCGGGAGGGGGGCCTACGAGCAGTACTTC,CASSPTGRGAYEQYF
TRBV28,TRBJ1-2,NA,NA,TGTGCCAGCAGTCTAAACCCGGACAGAGGCTACACCTTC,CASSLNPDRGYTF
TRBV5-4,TRBJ2-3,NA,NA,TGTGCCAGCAGCACCGCATGGAGTGGGAGCACAGATACGCAGTATTTT,CASSTAWSGSTDTQYF
TRBV5-4,TRBJ1-4,TRBD1,NA,TGTGCCAGCAGCTTACAGGGGACGGCTAATGAAAAACTGTTTTTT,CASSLQGTANEKLFF
TRBV30,TRBJ1-2,NA,NA,TGTGCCTGGAGTGCTGCAGGGGACTATGGCTACACCTTC,CAWSAAGDYGYTF
TRBV19,TRBJ2-7,TRBD1,NA,TGTGCCAGTAGGCCCCTCGGGACAGGGACCGAGCAGTACTTC,CASRPLGTGTEQYF
TRBV19,TRBJ1-5,TRBD1,NA,TGTGCCAGTAGTACTGACAGGGATCAGCCCCAGCATTTT,CASSTDRDQPQHF
TRBV5-1,TRBJ2-7,TRBD2,few,TGCGCCAGCAGCTTGAGGGTAGCGGGGCTGTACGAGCAGTACTTC,CASSLRVAGLYEQYF
TRBV7-2,TRBJ2-3,TRBD1,NA,TGTGCCAGCGGTATTCCGGGACAGGGGAGCACAGATACGCAGTATTTT,CASGIPGQGSTDTQYF
TRBV19,TRBJ1-2,NA,few,TGTGCCAGTAGTATAACCTCAACATATGGCTACACCTTC,CASSITSTYGYTF